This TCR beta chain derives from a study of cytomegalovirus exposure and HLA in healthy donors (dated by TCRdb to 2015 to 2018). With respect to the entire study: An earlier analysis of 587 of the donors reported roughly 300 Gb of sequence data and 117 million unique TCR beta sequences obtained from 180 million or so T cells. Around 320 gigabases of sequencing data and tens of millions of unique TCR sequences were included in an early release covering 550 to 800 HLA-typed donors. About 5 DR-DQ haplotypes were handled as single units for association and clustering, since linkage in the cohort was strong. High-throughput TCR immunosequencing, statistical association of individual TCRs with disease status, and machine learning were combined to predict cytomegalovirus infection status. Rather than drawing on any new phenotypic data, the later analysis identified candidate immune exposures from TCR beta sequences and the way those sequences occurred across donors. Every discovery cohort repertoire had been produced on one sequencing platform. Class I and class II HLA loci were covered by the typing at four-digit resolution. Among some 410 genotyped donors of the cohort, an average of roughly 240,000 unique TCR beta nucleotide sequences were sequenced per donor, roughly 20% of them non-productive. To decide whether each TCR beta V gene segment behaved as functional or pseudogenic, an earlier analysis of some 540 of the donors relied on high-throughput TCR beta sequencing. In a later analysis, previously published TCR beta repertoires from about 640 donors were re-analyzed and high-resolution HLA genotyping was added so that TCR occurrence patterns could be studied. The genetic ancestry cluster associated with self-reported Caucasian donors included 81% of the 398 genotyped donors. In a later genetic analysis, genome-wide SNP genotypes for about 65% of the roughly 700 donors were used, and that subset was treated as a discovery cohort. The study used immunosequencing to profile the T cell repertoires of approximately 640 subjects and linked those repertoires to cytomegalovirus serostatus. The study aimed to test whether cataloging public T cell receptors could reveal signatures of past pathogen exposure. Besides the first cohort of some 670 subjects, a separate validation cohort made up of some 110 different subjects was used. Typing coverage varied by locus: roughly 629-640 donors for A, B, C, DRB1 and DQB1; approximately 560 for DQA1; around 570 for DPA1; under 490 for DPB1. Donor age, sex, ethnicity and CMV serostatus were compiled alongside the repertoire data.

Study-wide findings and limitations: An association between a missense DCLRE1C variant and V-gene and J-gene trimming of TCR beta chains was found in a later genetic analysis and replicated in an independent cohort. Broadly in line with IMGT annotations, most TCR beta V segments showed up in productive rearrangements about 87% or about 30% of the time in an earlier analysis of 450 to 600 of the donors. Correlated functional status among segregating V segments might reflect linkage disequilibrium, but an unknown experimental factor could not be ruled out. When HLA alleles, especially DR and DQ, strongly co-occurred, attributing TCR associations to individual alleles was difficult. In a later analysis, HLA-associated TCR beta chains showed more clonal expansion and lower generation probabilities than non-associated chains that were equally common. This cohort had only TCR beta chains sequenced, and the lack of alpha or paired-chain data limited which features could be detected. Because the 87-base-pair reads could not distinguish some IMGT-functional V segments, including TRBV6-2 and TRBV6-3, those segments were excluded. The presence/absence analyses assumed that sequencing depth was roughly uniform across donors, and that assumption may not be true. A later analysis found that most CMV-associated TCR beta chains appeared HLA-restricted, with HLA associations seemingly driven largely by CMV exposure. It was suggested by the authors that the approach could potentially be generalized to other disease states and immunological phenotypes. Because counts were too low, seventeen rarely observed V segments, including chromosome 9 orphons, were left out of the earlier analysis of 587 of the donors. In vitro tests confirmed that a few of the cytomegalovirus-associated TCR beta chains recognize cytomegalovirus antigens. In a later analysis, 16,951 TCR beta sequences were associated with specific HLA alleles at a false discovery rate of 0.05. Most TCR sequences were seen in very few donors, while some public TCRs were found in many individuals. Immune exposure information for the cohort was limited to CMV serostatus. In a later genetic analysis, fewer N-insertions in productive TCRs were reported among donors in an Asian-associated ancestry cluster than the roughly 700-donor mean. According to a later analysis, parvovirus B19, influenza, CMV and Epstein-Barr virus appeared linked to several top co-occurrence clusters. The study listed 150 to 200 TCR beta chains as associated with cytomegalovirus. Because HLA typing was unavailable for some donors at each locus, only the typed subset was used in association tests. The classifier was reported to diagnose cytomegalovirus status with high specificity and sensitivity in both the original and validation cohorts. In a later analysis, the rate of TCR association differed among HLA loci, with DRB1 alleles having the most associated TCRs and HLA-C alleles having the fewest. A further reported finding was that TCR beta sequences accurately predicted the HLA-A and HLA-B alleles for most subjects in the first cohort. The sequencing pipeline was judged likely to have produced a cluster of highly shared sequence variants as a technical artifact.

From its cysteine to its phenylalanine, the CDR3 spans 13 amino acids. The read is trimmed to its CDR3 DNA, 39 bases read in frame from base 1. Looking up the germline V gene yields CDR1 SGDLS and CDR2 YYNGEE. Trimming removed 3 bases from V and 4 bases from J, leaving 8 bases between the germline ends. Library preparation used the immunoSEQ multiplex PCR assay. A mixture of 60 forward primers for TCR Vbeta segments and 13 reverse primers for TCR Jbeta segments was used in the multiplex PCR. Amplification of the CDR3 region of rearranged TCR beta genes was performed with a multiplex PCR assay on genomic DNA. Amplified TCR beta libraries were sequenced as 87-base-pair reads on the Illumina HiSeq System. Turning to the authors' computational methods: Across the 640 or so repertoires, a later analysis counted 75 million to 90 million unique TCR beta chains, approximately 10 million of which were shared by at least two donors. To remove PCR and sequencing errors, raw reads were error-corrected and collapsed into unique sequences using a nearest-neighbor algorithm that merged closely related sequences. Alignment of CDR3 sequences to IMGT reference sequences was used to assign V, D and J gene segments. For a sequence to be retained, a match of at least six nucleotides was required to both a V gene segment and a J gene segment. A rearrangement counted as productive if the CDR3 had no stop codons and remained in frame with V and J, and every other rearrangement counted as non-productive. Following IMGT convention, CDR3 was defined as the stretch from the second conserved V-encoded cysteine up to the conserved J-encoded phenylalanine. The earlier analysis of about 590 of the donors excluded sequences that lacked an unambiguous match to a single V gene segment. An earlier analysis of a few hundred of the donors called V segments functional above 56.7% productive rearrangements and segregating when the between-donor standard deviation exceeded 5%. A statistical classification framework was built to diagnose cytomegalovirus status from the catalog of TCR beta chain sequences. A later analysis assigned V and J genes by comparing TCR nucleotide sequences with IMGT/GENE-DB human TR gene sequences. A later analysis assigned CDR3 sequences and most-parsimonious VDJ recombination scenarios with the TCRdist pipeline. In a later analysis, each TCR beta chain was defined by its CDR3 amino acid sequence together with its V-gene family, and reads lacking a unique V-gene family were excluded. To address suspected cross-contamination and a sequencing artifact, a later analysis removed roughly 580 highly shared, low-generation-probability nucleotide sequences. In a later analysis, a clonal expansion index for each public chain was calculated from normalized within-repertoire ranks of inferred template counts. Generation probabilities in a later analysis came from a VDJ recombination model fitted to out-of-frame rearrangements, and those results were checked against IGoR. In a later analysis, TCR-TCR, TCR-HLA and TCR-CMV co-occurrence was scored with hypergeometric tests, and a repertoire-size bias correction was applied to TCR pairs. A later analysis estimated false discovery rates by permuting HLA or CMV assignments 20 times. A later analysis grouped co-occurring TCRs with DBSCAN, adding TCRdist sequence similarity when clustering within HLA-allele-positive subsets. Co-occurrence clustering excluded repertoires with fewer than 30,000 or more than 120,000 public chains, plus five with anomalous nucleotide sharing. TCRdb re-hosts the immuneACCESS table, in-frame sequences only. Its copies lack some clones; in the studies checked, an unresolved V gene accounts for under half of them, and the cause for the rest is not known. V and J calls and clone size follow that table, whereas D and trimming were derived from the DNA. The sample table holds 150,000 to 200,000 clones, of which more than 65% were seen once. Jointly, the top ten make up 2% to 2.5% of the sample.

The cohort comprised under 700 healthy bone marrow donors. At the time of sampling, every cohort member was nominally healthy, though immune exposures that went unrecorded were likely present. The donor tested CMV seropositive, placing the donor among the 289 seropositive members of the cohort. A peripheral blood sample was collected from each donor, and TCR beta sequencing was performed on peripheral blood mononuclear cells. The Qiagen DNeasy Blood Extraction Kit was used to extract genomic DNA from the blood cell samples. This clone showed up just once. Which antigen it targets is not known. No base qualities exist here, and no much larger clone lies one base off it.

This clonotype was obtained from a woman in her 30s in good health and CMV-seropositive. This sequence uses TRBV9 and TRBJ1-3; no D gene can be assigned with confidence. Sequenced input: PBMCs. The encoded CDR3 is CASSGERGNTIYF. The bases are TGTGCCAGCAGCGGGGAGAGGGGAAACACCATATATTTT.